This T cell receptor (beta chain) was sequenced during a study of cytomegalovirus exposure and HLA in healthy donors. Findings and limits, study-wide: Despite most TCR sequences being rare, some public TCRs occurred in many donors. The authors excluded some V segments, including TRBV6-2 and TRBV6-3, as indistinguishable.

Donors were ostensibly healthy at sampling, although undocumented immune exposures were probable. The PCR contained 60 Vbeta and 13 Jbeta primers. Sequenced by immunoSEQ multiplex PCR; TCRdb stores in-frame clones only, minus some. Here the sample spans around 200,000 clones, around 78% being singletons. Worth noting for this clone: No antigen is known for it. One junction end disagrees with the germline gene, perhaps due to a read error.

Per the germline V gene, CDR1 is SNHLY and CDR2 is FYNNEI. The CDR3 covers 15 residues. The TCR was taken from a woman aged 25 to 39 in good health and CMV-seropositive. The V call is TRBV2, the J call TRBJ2-1, with D maybe TRBD2 (6 bases). Sequencing was carried out using PBMCs. CDR3 in amino acids: CAGRSTRMGYNEQFF. The CDR3 region has the DNA TGTGCCGGCAGATCGACTAGGATGGGTTACAATGAGCAGTTCTTC.